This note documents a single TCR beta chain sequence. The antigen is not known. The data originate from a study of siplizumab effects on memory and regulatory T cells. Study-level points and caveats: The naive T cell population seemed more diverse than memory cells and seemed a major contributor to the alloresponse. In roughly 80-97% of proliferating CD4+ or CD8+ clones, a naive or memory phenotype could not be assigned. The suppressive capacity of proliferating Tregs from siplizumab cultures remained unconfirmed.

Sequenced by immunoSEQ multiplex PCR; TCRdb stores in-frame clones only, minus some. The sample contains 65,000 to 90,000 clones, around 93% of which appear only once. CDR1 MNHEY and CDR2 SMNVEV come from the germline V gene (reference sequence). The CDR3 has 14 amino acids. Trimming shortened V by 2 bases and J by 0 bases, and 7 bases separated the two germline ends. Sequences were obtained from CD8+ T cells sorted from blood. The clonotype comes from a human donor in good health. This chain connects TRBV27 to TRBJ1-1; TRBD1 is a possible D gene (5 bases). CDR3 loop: CASSLGAMNTEAFF. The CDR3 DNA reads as TGTGCCAGCAGTTTAGGGGCAATGAACACTGAAGCTTTCTTT.